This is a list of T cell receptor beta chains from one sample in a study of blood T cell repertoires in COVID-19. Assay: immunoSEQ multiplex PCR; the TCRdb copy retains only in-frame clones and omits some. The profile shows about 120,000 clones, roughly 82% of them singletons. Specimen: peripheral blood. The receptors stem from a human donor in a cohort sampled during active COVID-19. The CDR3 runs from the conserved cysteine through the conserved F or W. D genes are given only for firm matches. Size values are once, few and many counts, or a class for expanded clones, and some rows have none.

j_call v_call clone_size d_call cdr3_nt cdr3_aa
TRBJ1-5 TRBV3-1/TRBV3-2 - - TGTGCCAGCAGCCAAGCAAACAGGCCCAAACCCCATAGCAATCAGCCCCAGCATTTT CASSQANRPKPHSNQPQHF
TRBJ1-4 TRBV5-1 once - TGCGCCAGCAGCTTGACTCCACAGACGGTTAACGTAGAAAAACTGTTTTTT CASSLTPQTVNVEKLFF
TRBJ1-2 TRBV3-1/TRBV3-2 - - TGTGCCAGCAGCCGAGGTAGGGGAACTGGCTACACCTTC CASSRGRGTGYTF
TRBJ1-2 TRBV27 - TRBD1 TGTGCCAGCAGTTCGACAGGGGGAAACTATGGCTACACCTTC CASSSTGGNYGYTF
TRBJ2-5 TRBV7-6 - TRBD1 TGTGCCAGCAGTCCAGGGGACAGGGCTCCAGAGACCCAGTACTTC CASSPGDRAPETQYF
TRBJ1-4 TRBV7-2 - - TGTGCCAGCAGCTTGGACAGTGCAACTAATGAAAAACTGTTTTTT CASSLDSATNEKLFF
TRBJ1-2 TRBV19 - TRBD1 TGTGCCAGTCGCCAGGGACAGTCCCCCTATGGCTACACCTTC CASRQGQSPYGYTF
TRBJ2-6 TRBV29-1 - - TGCAGCGTTGTCACTTCCGCCGGGGCCAACGTCCTGACTTTC CSVVTSAGANVLTF
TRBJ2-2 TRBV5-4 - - TGTGCCAGCAGCGGGAGACGGAGGGAGGCCACCGGGGAGCTGTTTTTT CASSGRRREATGELFF
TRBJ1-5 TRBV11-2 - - TGTGCCAGCAGCGTACAGGGAAGCGGACAGCCCCAGCATTTT CASSVQGSGQPQHF
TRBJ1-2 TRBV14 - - TGTGCCAGCAGCCCCCTTATGGAGGGAGACTATGGCTACACCTTC CASSPLMEGDYGYTF
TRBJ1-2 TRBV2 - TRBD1 TGTGCCAGCCACTCCTTGGGGACAGCGGATAACTATGGCTACACCTTC CASHSLGTADNYGYTF
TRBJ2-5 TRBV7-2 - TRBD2 TGTGCCAGCAGCTCCCAACTAGCGGGGAAACAAGAGACCCAGTACTTC CASSSQLAGKQETQYF
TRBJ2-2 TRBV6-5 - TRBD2 TGTGCCACGCATAGCGGGGGGGCCGTCCCCGGGGAGCTGTTTTTT CATHSGGAVPGELFF
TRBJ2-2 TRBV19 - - TGTGCCAGTAGTATGGGGCAGAGCACCGGGGAGCTGTTTTTT CASSMGQSTGELFF
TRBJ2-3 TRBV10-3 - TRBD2 TGTGCCATCAGTGGATGGGGCGGGGGGGCCACAGATACGCAGTATTTT CAISGWGGGATDTQYF
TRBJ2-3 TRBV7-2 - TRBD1 TGTGCCAGCAGCCCTCTGGGACAGAGCACAGATACGCAGTATTTT CASSPLGQSTDTQYF
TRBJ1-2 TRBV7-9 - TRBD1 TGTGCCAGCAGCCTCGGACAGGGGGCTCTCTATGGCTACACCTTC CASSLGQGALYGYTF
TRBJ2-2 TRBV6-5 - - TGTGCCAGCAGTTTCCAGGGGTTGGGCACCGGGGAGCTGTTTTTT CASSFQGLGTGELFF
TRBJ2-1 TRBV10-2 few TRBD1 TGCGCCAGCAGTAAGGGACAGGGTAGCCTAGGTGAGCAGTTCTTC CASSKGQGSLGEQFF
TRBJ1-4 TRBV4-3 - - TGCGCCAGCAGCCAAGAATTCTACAGGTATAATGAAAAACTGTTTTTT CASSQEFYRYNEKLFF
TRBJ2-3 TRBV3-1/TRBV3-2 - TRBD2 TGTGCCAGCAGCCGACTAGCGGGGGGTGCAGATACGCAGTATTTT CASSRLAGGADTQYF
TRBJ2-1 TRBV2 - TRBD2 TGTGCCAGCCTTTTCGGGGGGGCCAGTGAGCAGTTCTTC CASLFGGASEQFF
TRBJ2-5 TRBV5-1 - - TGCGCCAGCAGCTTGAATGGCCGAGAGACCCAGTACTTC CASSLNGRETQYF
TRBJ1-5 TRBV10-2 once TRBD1 TGCGCCAGCAGTGAACCGGGACAGGGTCCGCCCCAGCATTTT CASSEPGQGPPQHF
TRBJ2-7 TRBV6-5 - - TGTGCCAGCTGTAGACTAATCTCCTACGAGCAGTACTTC CASCRLISYEQYF
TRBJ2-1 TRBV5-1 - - TGCGCCAGCAGCTTGGCCAGCGTTGAGCAGTTCTTC CASSLASVEQFF
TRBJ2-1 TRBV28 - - TGTGCCAGCAGTTTAGAATCCGTCAGGGGAGACAATGAGCAGTTCTTC CASSLESVRGDNEQFF
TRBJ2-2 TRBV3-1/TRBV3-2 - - TGTGCCAGCAGACCCACACAGGTTGTTCCTACCGGGGAGCTGTTTTTT CASRPTQVVPTGELFF
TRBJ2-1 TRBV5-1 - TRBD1 TGCGCCAGCAGCCAGGGACAGGGGGCACTAAATGAGCAGTTCTTC CASSQGQGALNEQFF
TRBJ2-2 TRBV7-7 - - TGTGCCAGCAGCTTGTCTCAGACGAACACCGGGGAGCTGTTTTTT CASSLSQTNTGELFF
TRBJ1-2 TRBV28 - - TGTGCCAGCAGTTTAAAGACAGTCTATGGCTACACCTTC CASSLKTVYGYTF
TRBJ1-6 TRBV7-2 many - TGTGCCAGCAGCCGGGGGGGAGGGTTTTCACCCCTCCACTTT CASSRGGGFSPLHF
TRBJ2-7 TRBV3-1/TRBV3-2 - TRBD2 TGTGCCAGCAGCCAATCGCTAGCGGGGGCCTACGAGCAGTACTTC CASSQSLAGAYEQYF
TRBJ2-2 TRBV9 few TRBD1 TGTGCCAGCAGCGTAGCTCGGGACAGGGTCGGCGGGGAGCTGTTTTTT CASSVARDRVGGELFF
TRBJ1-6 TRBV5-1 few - TGCGCCAGCAGCTTGGAACAGGGTAATTCACCCCTCCACTTT CASSLEQGNSPLHF
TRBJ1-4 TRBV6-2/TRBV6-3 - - TGTGCCAGCAGTTACCGCCGGGACACCTCCTTACGTGCAGAAAAACTGTTTTTT CASSYRRDTSLRAEKLFF
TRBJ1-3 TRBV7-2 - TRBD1 TGTGCCAGCAGCTTCCAGGGGGGAATCTCTGGAAACACCATATATTTT CASSFQGGISGNTIYF
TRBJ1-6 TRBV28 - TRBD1 TGTGCCAGCAGTCAAGGGACAGCAGTACCCCTCCACTTT CASSQGTAVPLHF
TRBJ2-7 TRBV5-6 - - TGTGCCAGCAGCTTGGCGGGCGAGCAGTACTTC CASSLAGEQYF
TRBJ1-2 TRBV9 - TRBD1 TGTGCCATCCAGGACAGGGATTACTATGGCTACACCTTC CAIQDRDYYGYTF
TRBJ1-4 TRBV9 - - TGTGCCAGCAGCGTAGGTGGGAGGGGAGATGAAAAACTGTTTTTT CASSVGGRGDEKLFF
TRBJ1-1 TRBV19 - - TGTGCCAGTATCCCCCCGCAGGGAACGAACACTGAAGCTTTCTTT CASIPPQGTNTEAFF
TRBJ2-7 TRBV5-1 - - TGCGCCAGCAGCTTATACCAGGGGAGATACGAGCAGTACTTC CASSLYQGRYEQYF